This T cell receptor (beta chain) is drawn from a study of T cells in Graves' hyperthyroidism and ophthalmopathy. The diagnoses drew upon clinical symptoms, serum thyroxine and TRAb, thyroid ultrasound and orbital computed tomography. Preceding any ophthalmopathy symptoms, the blood sample dates from first hyperthyroidism diagnosis. TCR beta CDR3 regions were amplified from RNA. Using the HTBI primer set, a first-round RT-PCR was run on the TCR CDR3. TCRdb used MiXCR to reprocess the multiplex PCR reads, holding one entry per CDR3 protein. The data contain over 700,000 distinct CDR3 sequences, roughly a sixth of them singletons. This CDR3 spans 17 amino acids. V lost 1 base to trimming and J lost 5 bases, with 20 bases between them. Germline loops: CDR1 SGHAT, CDR2 FQDESV (reference sequence). Notes on the study in general: Most thyroid clonotypes that were expanded above 0.001 also turned up in blood.

As regards this clonotype: Its antigen is unknown.

The TCR comes from a woman aged 45-59 years with Graves' hyperthyroidism that later progressed to Graves' ophthalmopathy. V and J are TRBV11-1 and TRBJ2-5; D gene unclear. Sequenced input: blood. The CDR3 DNA sequence: TGTGCCAGCAGCTTAGACACCGACGACCGTAATCGGGAGACCCAGTACTTC. It specifies CASSLDTDDRNRETQYF.